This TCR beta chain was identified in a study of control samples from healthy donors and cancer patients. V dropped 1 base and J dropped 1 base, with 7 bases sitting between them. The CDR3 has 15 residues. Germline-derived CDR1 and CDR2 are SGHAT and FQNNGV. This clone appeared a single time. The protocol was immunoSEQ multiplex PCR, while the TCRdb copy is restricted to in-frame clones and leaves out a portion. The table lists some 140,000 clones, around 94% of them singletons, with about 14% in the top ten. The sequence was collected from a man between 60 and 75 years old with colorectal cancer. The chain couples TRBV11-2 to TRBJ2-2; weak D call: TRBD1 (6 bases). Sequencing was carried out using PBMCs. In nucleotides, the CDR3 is TGTGCCAGCAGCTTAGGCAGGGGGAACACCGGGGAGCTGTTTTTT. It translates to CASSLGRGNTGELFF.